This record looks at one T cell receptor (beta chain) sequence and its context. Profiling relied on immunoSEQ multiplex PCR, and the TCRdb table lists in-frame clones only, not all of them. The table has hundreds of thousands of clones, 85% seen once; the top ten hold under 20%. The data were obtained in a study of blood T cell repertoires in COVID-19. Trimming took 0 bases from V and 4 from J; bases not matched to a gene: 2. The CDR3 runs to 16 residues. Germline lookup yields CDR1 MNHEY and CDR2 SVGAGI. The chain joins TRBV6-5 to TRBJ2-5, with TRBD2 identical over 13 bases. The sequence derives from a man in his forties who had recovered from COVID-19. The sequenced material came from PBMCs or T cells enriched from blood (not recorded which). CDR3 sequence: CASSYSGTSGVETQYF. CDR3 bases: TGTGCCAGCAGTTACTCTGGGACTAGCGGGGTAGAGACCCAGTACTTC.